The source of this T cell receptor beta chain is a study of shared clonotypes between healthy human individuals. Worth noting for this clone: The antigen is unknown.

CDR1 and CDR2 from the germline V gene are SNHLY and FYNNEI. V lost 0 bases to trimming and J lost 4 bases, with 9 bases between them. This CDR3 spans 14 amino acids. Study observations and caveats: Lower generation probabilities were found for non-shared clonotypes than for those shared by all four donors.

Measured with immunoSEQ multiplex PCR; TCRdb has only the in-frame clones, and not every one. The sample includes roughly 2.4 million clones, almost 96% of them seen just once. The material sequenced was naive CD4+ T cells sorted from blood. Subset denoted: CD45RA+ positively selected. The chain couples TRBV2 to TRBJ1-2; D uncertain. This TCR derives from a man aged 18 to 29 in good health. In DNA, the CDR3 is TGTGCCAGCAGTGAAGCCGTTGAGGTCTATGGCTACACCTTC. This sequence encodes CASSEAVEVYGYTF.